What follows describes a single T cell receptor beta chain. Clones were read by immunoSEQ multiplex PCR, and TCRdb kept only the in-frame ones, dropping some. The data contain more than 45,000 clones, about 90% of them singletons. The data originate from a study of T cell changes during pregnancy in multiple sclerosis. This CDR3 is 14 amino acids long. From germline, CDR1 is MDHEN and CDR2 SYDVKM. V lost 5 bases, J lost 6 bases, and 4 bases stayed unmatched. The V gene is TRBV28, the J gene TRBJ2-7, with 13 bases lining up with TRBD2. This sequence originates from a female donor with multiple sclerosis, enrolled in a pregnancy study. The specimen was CD4+ T cells from peripheral blood mononuclear cells, collected in the second trimester of pregnancy. CDR3 DNA sequence: TGTGCCAGCAGTACGACTAGCGGGAGGTCCGAGCAGTACTTC. It codes for CASSTTSGRSEQYF. Based on the CDR3 plus reference TRBV28 and TRBJ2-7, the full variable domain is DVKVTQSSRYLVKRTGEKVFLECVQDMDHENMFWYRQDPGLGLRLIYFSYDVKMKEKGDIPEGYSVSREKKERFSLILESASTNQTSMYLCASSTTSGRSEQYFGPGTRLTVT.